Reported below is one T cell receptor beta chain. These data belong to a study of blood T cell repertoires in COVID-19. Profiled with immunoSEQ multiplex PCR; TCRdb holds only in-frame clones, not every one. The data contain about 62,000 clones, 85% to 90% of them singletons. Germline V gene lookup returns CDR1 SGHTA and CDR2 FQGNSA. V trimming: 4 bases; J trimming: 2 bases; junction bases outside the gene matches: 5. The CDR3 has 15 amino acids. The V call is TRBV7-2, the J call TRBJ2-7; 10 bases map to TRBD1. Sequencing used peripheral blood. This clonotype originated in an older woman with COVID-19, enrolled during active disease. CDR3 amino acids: CASSWGTGDPYEQYF. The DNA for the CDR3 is TGTGCCAGCAGCTGGGGGACAGGGGACCCCTACGAGCAGTACTTC. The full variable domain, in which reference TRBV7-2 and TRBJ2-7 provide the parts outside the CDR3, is GAGVSQSPSNKVTEKGKDVELRCDPISGHTALYWYRQSLGQGLEFLIYFQGNSAPDKSGLPSDRFSAERTGGSVSTLTIQRTQQEDSAVYLCASSWGTGDPYEQYFGPGTRLTVT.